Presented here are 8 T cell receptor beta chains from one specimen sequenced in a study of T cell responses to AZD1222 COVID-19 vaccine. Profiling relied on immunoSEQ multiplex PCR, and the TCRdb table lists in-frame clones only, not all of them. The repertoire has about 130,000 clones, 88% of them found once; the top ten carry roughly 4%. The sequenced sample was peripheral blood, obtained on day 0 of AZD1222 vaccination. The source of these receptors is an adult in good health.

V is TRBV27 and J is TRBJ1-3; no firm D call. V lost 1 base and J lost 4, with 5 bases in between. The length of the CDR3 is 13 residues. Per the germline V gene, CDR1 is MNHEY and CDR2 is SMNVEV (reference sequence). The CDR3 region is CASSLFPGNTIYF. As DNA, the CDR3 is TGTGCCAGCAGTTTATTCCCGGGAAACACCATATATTTT.

V usage is TRBV18 and J usage is TRBJ2-2; no clear D. CDR3 length: 14 residues. With 1 base removed from V and 3 bases from J, the gap between germline ends came to 6 bases. Germline loops: CDR1 KGHSH, CDR2 LQKENI. The CDR3 DNA follows: TGTGCCAGCTCACCACGGGGATACACCGGGGAGCTGTTTTTT. Translated: CASSPRGYTGELFF.

This chain uses TRBV19 with TRBJ1-5, with D possibly matching TRBD1 (5 bases). The CDR3 totals 14 residues. V dropped 5 bases and J dropped 3 bases, with 11 bases sitting between them. Per germline, CDR1 LNHDA and CDR2 SQIVND (reference sequence). The CDR3 DNA is TGTGCCAGTAGTTCAGCGGGGGACAATCAGCCCCAGCATTTT. It yields the protein CASSSAGDNQPQHF.

This rearrangement joins TRBV10-3 to TRBJ2-7; no reliable D call. Germline loops: CDR1 ENHRY, CDR2 SYGVKD. The CDR3 has 13 amino acids. Between the trimmed V and J ends, which lost 10 bases and 4 bases, there was a span of 17 bases. The CDR3 DNA reads as TGTGCCACCCGCCTAAATGGGGAATACGAGCAGTACTTC. Translated: CATRLNGEYEQYF.

The V call is TRBV27, the J call TRBJ2-7; 7 nucleotides align to TRBD2. After removal of 7 bases from V and 3 bases from J, the junction contained 12 bases not matched to a gene. The CDR3 sequence is 15 residues long. Germline CDR1 is MNHEY and CDR2 is SMNVEV (reference sequence). The CDR3 DNA is TGTGCCAGCACCCTTCGGGGGGAGCCCCTCTACGAGCAGTACTTC. It translates to CASTLRGEPLYEQYF.

The V gene is TRBV19, the J gene TRBJ2-1, with a tentative D call TRBD2 (6 bases). V was cut by 5 bases and J by 1 base, with 21 bases left in between. Germline values: CDR1 LNHDA, CDR2 SQIVND (reference sequence). The CDR3 runs to 18 residues. As DNA, the CDR3 is TGTGCCAGTAGTTCCCAGATTCGGGGACTGGTATCCTACAATGAGCAGTTCTTC. Protein product: CASSSQIRGLVSYNEQFF.

This rearrangement joins TRBV29-1 to TRBJ2-1; 10 nucleotides align to TRBD1. V shed 7 bases, J shed 9 bases, and the junction held 6 bases outside the gene matches. Germline V CDR1 and CDR2: SQVTM, ANQGSEA. There are 12 residues in the CDR3. The DNA for the CDR3 is TGCAGCGGCGGGACAGGGGCGACTGAGCAGTTCTTC. Protein sequence: CSGGTGATEQFF.

This clone was recorded only once. This rearrangement joins TRBV9 to TRBJ2-7; TRBD2 matches 8 bases. This CDR3 spans 16 amino acids. Germline assignment: CDR1 SGDLS and CDR2 YYNGEE. J lost 1 base, V lost 4 bases, and 10 bases had no gene match. CDR3 nucleotides: TGTGCCAGCAGCCCCTCGAGCGGGAGAGCGTCCTACGAGCAGTACTTC. Its translation is CASSPSSGRASYEQYF.